Below are 25 T cell receptor beta chains sequenced from a single sample in a study of blood T cell repertoires in COVID-19. The data were produced by immunoSEQ multiplex PCR, yet TCRdb's version contains in-frame clones alone and is incomplete. This table has approximately 160,000 clones, about 90% appearing once. Sequenced material: PBMCs or T cells enriched from blood (not recorded which). Every receptor here comes from a woman in her fifties or sixties who had recovered from COVID-19.

The rearrangement links TRBV24-1 to TRBJ1-2; 9 bases are shared with TRBD1. Germline CDR1 is KGHDR and CDR2 is SFDVKD. This CDR3 has 14 amino acids. J gave up 13 bases and V 5 bases, and 13 bases lay outside the gene matches. CDR3 protein: CATSAAGTGNVATF. DNA of the CDR3: TGTGCCACCAGTGCTGCCGGGACAGGGAACGTGGCCACCTTC.

The chain carries TRBV11-2 and TRBJ1-4, with 9 bases identical to TRBD1. CDR1 SGHAT and CDR2 FQNNGV come from the germline V gene. The V segment lost 3 bases and the J segment 1 base; nucleotides outside the gene matches: 3. This CDR3 is 16 amino acids long. In DNA form, the CDR3 reads TGTGCCAGCAGCTTGGGGACAGGGAAAACTAATGAAAAACTGTTTTTT. This translates into CASSLGTGKTNEKLFF.

The rearrangement joins TRBV29-1 to TRBJ2-2, with TRBD2 identical over 10 bases. Germline V gene lookup returns CDR1 SQVTM and CDR2 ANQGSEA. Trimming took 7 bases from V and 4 from J; bases not matched to a gene: 3. This CDR3 is built from 13 residues. CDR3 nucleotides: TGCAGCGGTAGCGGGAGGAGCACCGGGGAGCTGTTTTTT. Translation gives CSGSGRSTGELFF.

About this clone itself: The germline gene is not matched at one end of the junction; a read error may be the cause. The chain is built from TRBV7-7 and TRBJ2-2; TRBD2 matches at 8 bases. CDR1 is SSHAT and CDR2 is FNYEAQ in the germline V gene (reference sequence). The CDR3 has 16 amino acids. The CDR3 bases are TGTGCTAGCAGCTTGCTCGGGGGGGTCAACACCGGGGAGCTGTTTTTT. Translating gives CASSLLGGVNTGELFF. Full variable domain (outside the CDR3, taken from reference TRBV7-7 and TRBJ2-2): GAGVSQSPRYKVTKRGQDVTLRCDPISSHATLYWYQQALGQGPEFLTYFNYEAQPDKSGLPSDRFSAERPEGSISTLTIQRTEQRDSAMYRCASSLLGGVNTGELFFGEGSRLTVL.

This chain connects TRBV2 to TRBJ1-1; tentative D call: TRBD1 (6 bases). The CDR3 contains 14 residues. Germline V gives CDR1 SNHLY, CDR2 FYNNEI. Trimming took 4 bases from V and 2 from J, leaving 11 bases between them. CDR3 in DNA: TGTGCCAGCAGTGTAACAGGGATCAACACTGAAGCTTTCTTT. Its translation: CASSVTGINTEAFF.

Only one count was recorded for this clone. This sequence joins TRBV28 and TRBJ2-1; 10 bases agree with TRBD1. CDR1 is MDHEN and CDR2 is SYDVKM in the germline V gene. V dropped 6 bases and J dropped 2; count of bases not matched to a gene: 4. This CDR3 region has 15 residues. The CDR3 sequence is CASRPGTGAYNEQFF. CDR3 bases: TGTGCCAGCAGACCCGGGACAGGGGCCTACAATGAGCAGTTCTTC.

The CDR3 region is CASSGSGSRVDTQYF. CDR3 bases: TGTGCCAGCAGCGGGAGCGGGAGTCGGGTCGATACGCAGTATTTT. This chain links TRBV5-4 with TRBJ2-3; 8 nucleotides align to TRBD2. Trimming cost V 4 bases and J 6 bases; bases outside gene matches: 10. This CDR3 region has 15 residues. The germline V gene has CDR1 SGHNT and CDR2 YYREEE (reference sequence).

This clone was recorded only once. The chain joins TRBV16 to TRBJ1-1; 7 positions match TRBD1. The V segment lost 6 bases and the J segment 3 bases; nucleotides outside the gene matches: 7. The V gene's germline CDR1 is KGHSY and CDR2 FQNENV. CDR3 length: 14 amino acids. The CDR3 sequence: CASRQQGRDTEAFF. The DNA for the CDR3 is TGTGCCAGCAGACAACAGGGGCGGGACACTGAAGCTTTCTTT.

This clone turned up a few times. The V call is TRBV5-1, the J call TRBJ2-7, with 8 bases aligning to TRBD1. V was clipped by 4 bases and J by 0 bases; unmatched bases: 6. CDR3 length: 15 residues. CDR1 and CDR2 from the germline V gene are SGHRS and YFSETQ. In nucleotides, the CDR3 is TGCGCCAGCAGCCCCTGGACAGGGAGCTCCTACGAGCAGTACTTC. This translates into CASSPWTGSSYEQYF.

This chain uses TRBV5-1 with TRBJ2-7; TRBD2 aligns across 7 bases. In germline, CDR1 is SGHRS, CDR2 YFSETQ. The CDR3 covers 17 residues. With 2 bases clipped from V and 9 bases from J, the junction kept 20 bases outside the gene matches. The chain's CDR3 is CASSLTIPGLGGAAQYF. For the CDR3, the DNA is TGCGCCAGCAGCTTAACCATTCCTGGACTAGGCGGGGCTGCGCAGTACTTC.

This chain joins TRBV5-6 and TRBJ2-7; 8 bases align to TRBD2. Per the germline V gene, CDR1 is SGHDT and CDR2 is YYEEEE. The CDR3 contains 14 residues. J lost 0 bases, V lost 5 bases, and 4 bases had no gene match. The CDR3 region has the DNA TGTGCCAGCAGTTTGACTAGCGTCTCCTACGAGCAGTACTTC. This encodes CASSLTSVSYEQYF.

This clone was counted once. This chain uses TRBV11-1 with TRBJ2-2; tentatively, D is TRBD2 (6 bases). The germline CDR1 and CDR2 sequences are SGHAT and FQDESV (reference sequence). V lost 5 bases and J lost 10, with 20 bases in between. The CDR3 covers 15 residues. CDR3 loop: CASSPKGGSGVELFF. In DNA, the CDR3 is TGTGCCAGCAGCCCGAAGGGAGGCTCGGGGGTGGAGCTGTTTTTT.

The V and J genes are TRBV3-1 (or the pseudogene TRBV3-2) and TRBJ2-2; 7 nucleotides line up with TRBD2. CDR3 length: 16 amino acids. V trimming: 2 bases; J trimming: 8 bases; junction bases outside the gene matches: 11. Germline V gene data show CDR1 as LGHDT and CDR2 as YNNKEL (reference sequence). CDR3 bases: TGTGCCAGCAGCCAACGGAGACTAGCCGTGGCTGGGGAGCTGTTTTTT. Its protein is CASSQRRLAVAGELFF.

A single count supports this clone. The chain joins TRBV18 to TRBJ2-1; D is uncertain. Germline CDR1 reads KGHSH; CDR2 reads LQKENI. Deletions cut 1 base from V and 6 bases from J, with 7 bases between. The CDR3 has 13 residues. The CDR3 bases are TGTGCCAGCTCACCACAGTCGGGCAATGAGCAGTTCTTC. It translates to CASSPQSGNEQFF.

This sequence joins TRBV30 and TRBJ2-7; 10 bases line up with TRBD2. The CDR3 runs 14 residues. Trimming at V came to 2 bases and at J to 2 bases, leaving 3 bases not matched to a gene. Germline V gives CDR1 GTSNPN, CDR2 SVGIG (reference sequence). The CDR3 spells CAWSRTSGPYEQYF. Here the CDR3 DNA reads TGTGCCTGGAGTAGGACTAGCGGACCCTACGAGCAGTACTTC.

The chain combines TRBV9 with TRBJ2-7, with 8 nucleotides matching TRBD2. Germline CDR1 is SGDLS and CDR2 is YYNGEE. The V and J ends lost 0 bases and 8 bases, in that order; junction bases with no gene match: 10. The CDR3 is made up of 15 amino acids. The CDR3 loop is CASSVAPGGASQQYF. CDR3 nucleotides: TGTGCCAGCAGCGTAGCTCCGGGAGGGGCCTCTCAGCAGTACTTC.

The rearrangement joins TRBV19 to TRBJ2-5; tentatively, D is TRBD1 (7 bases). V was shortened by 6 bases and J by 5 bases, with 13 bases between the two germline ends. Germline assignment: CDR1 LNHDA and CDR2 SQIVND (reference sequence). CDR3 length: 13 amino acids. The DNA of the CDR3 is TGTGCCAGTAGCGAACAGGGGAGGGAGACCCAGTACTTC. The encoded protein is CASSEQGRETQYF.

The V gene is TRBV10-2, the J gene TRBJ2-5; 9 bases map to TRBD2. The germline V gene encodes CDR1 WSHSY and CDR2 SAAADI. Losses at the gene ends were 0 bases for V and 4 bases for J; bases not matched to a gene: 12. There are 18 residues in the CDR3. CDR3 bases: TGCGCCAGCAGTGAGTCGTCGGCGCGCGGGAGGGCTCGAGAGACCCAGTACTTC. It is translated as CASSESSARGRARETQYF.

This clone was counted a few times. Written as DNA, the CDR3 is TGTGCCTGGGTAGGACTAGCTTACAATGAGCAGTTCTTC. Translating gives CAWVGLAYNEQFF. This rearrangement joins TRBV30 to TRBJ2-1; TRBD2 matches at 8 bases. There are 13 residues in the CDR3. Trimming at V came to 5 bases and at J to 4 bases, leaving 4 bases not matched to a gene. CDR1 is GTSNPN, CDR2 SVGIG, per germline (reference sequence).

The V gene is TRBV5-8, the J gene TRBJ1-2, with 9 bases that match TRBD1. This CDR3 has 15 residues. From germline, CDR1 is SGHTS and CDR2 YDEGEE. The V segment lost 4 bases and the J segment 0 bases; nucleotides outside the gene matches: 4. The DNA of the CDR3 is TGTGCCAGCAGCCCTCGGGACAGGGCTAACTATGGCTACACCTTC. It codes for CASSPRDRANYGYTF.

This chain joins TRBV7-9 and TRBJ1-6; D gene uncertain. The CDR3 length is 13 residues. Germline assignment: CDR1 SEHNR and CDR2 FQNEAQ (reference sequence). V was trimmed by 1 base and J by 9 bases, leaving 7 bases between them. CDR3 amino acids: CASSLGPSSPLHF. The DNA for the CDR3 is TGTGCCAGCAGCTTAGGTCCATCTTCACCCCTCCACTTT.

The chain is built from TRBV28 and TRBJ2-6; D uncertain. The V end lost 8 bases, the J end lost 0 bases, and 8 bases lay between the germline ends. CDR1 MDHEN and CDR2 SYDVKM come from the germline V gene. This CDR3 is built from 14 residues. The CDR3 DNA sequence: TGTGCCAGCGGTGAGGCCTCTGGGGCCAACGTCCTGACTTTC. It yields the protein CASGEASGANVLTF.

V gene TRBV21-1 combines with J gene TRBJ2-1; the D segment call TRBD2 is taken from the table without a DNA check. TRBV21-1 is a known pseudogene. The CDR3 spans 17 residues. The CDR3 loop reads CASSIRAGLAGFNEQFF. In DNA form, the CDR3 reads TGTGCCAGCAGCATCCGAGCGGGACTAGCGGGTTTCAATGAGCAGTTCTTC.

The V call is TRBV5-6, the J call TRBJ2-5; the D is unclear. Germline values: CDR1 SGHDT, CDR2 YYEEEE. The germline V and J ends were trimmed by 1 base and 4 bases, with 11 bases remaining between them. CDR3 length: 14 amino acids. CDR3 bases: TGTGCCAGCAGCTTGACGGGTCTGGGAGAGACCCAGTACTTC. It codes for CASSLTGLGETQYF.

This clone was seen a handful of times. The CDR3, as DNA: TGTGCCATCAATACCGGGACAGGGGGAGACGAGCAGTACTTC. Translated, it gives CAINTGTGGDEQYF. V gene TRBV10-3 combines with J gene TRBJ2-7; 11 bases fit TRBD1. Trimming cost V 7 bases and J 5 bases; bases outside gene matches: 7. The CDR3 sequence is 14 residues long. Germline CDR1 ENHRY, CDR2 SYGVKD.